Shown below are 12 T cell receptor beta chains from a single sample sequenced in a study of regulatory T cells in long-lasting Graves disease (dated by TCRdb to about 2021). The library was built by means of multiplex PCR. Sequenced using an Illumina HiSeq 4000. CDR3 regions were amplified by Arm-PCR with iRepertoire HTBI primers to construct TCR beta libraries. The raw public reads went through TCRdb reprocessing: fastp at Q25, MiXCR clone calling, in-frame beta chains kept. When rows share a CDR3 protein, they turn into one entry using the most common DNA and genes. Within this sample are 450,000 to 600,000 distinct CDR3 sequences, with about 16% of them counted one time only. Jointly, the top ten make up over 9% of the sample. The time point label on this specimen signifies: newly diagnosed GD, antithyroid drugs for less than 3 months. RNA was extracted from PBMCs in TRIzol for both TCR sequencing and RNA sequencing.

The data also belong to a second study, concerning T cells in Graves' hyperthyroidism and ophthalmopathy.

The source was peripheral blood mononuclear cells (PBMCs), collected at new diagnosis, from a patient treated with antithyroid drugs. The origin of the receptors is a man aged 40-50 years with Graves disease. Donor details come from another sample of the same person, matched by shared clones.

This clonotype occurred a few times. The V and J genes are TRBV5-1 and TRBJ2-7; D is undetermined. The V gene's germline CDR1 is SGHRS and CDR2 YFSETQ. The CDR3 contains 15 residues. The V end was cut by 0 bases, the J end by 2 bases, with 12 bases between. CDR3 loop: CASSLEVSFAYEQYF. Written as DNA, the CDR3 is TGCGCCAGCAGCTTGGAAGTCTCCTTTGCCTACGAGCAGTACTTC.

This clonotype showed up just a few times. V and J are TRBV29-1 and TRBJ2-5; D gene uncertain. V was shortened by 7 bases and J by 2 bases, with 11 bases between the two germline ends. The CDR3 is made up of 12 amino acids. Germline V gene lookup returns CDR1 SQVTM and CDR2 ANQGSEA. In DNA form, the CDR3 reads TGCAGCGGCGGACCGGCACAAGAGACCCAGTACTTC. It specifies CSGGPAQETQYF.

This clonotype was detected ten times or more. The chain is built from TRBV7-3 and TRBJ2-1; 10 bases align to TRBD2. There are 15 residues in the CDR3. Trimming at V came to 1 base and at J to 7 bases, leaving 4 bases not matched to a gene. Germline V gene sequence: CDR1 SGHTA, CDR2 FQGTGA. The CDR3: CASSLKASGRNEQFF. In DNA form, the CDR3 reads TGTGCCAGCAGCTTAAAGGCTAGCGGGAGAAATGAGCAGTTCTTC.

This clonotype was found many times. The CDR3, as DNA: TGCAGTGCTAGGGGCAGTCCCTACGAGCAGTACTTC. This gives the protein CSARGSPYEQYF. The rearrangement uses TRBV20-1 and TRBJ2-7; D is unclear. V lost 3 bases and J lost 2, with 8 bases in between. The CDR3 totals 12 residues. Germline V CDR1 and CDR2: DFQATT, SNEGSKA (reference sequence).

The table lists this clonotype with many counts. This chain uses TRBV3-1 with TRBJ2-7; D is uncertain. The ends were cut back, 1 base at V and 6 bases at J, with 13 bases in the middle. The CDR3 contains 14 residues. CDR1 is LGHDT, CDR2 YNNKEL, per germline (reference sequence). CDR3 in amino acids: CASSQAGSVPEQYF. The CDR3, as DNA: TGTGCCAGCAGCCAAGCCGGATCAGTTCCCGAGCAGTACTTC.

The chain is built from TRBV28 and TRBJ2-7; the D call may be TRBD1 or TRBD2 (5 bases each). Germline V gene sequence: CDR1 MDHEN, CDR2 SYDVKM. This CDR3 spans 14 amino acids. Trimming took off 5 bases at V and 3 bases at J, with 14 bases between the two ends. CDR3 residues: CASSNPGTNYEQYF. Written as DNA, the CDR3 is TGTGCCAGCAGTAATCCCGGGACCAACTACGAGCAGTACTTC.

This clonotype was recorded many times. J is TRBJ2-3 and V is TRBV10-3; 10 positions match TRBD1. CDR1 and CDR2 (germline): ENHRY, SYGVKD. V shed 6 bases and J 3 bases; nucleotides not matched to a gene: 6. CDR3 length: 15 residues. The CDR3 loop reads CAISRTGGGTDTQYF. For the CDR3, the DNA is TGTGCCATCAGCCGGACAGGGGGGGGTACAGATACGCAGTATTTT.

This clonotype was counted ten times or more. The chain uses TRBV28 and TRBJ2-7, with D unclear. V lost 6 bases and J 3 bases, leaving 6 bases between the germline ends. The V gene's germline CDR1 is MDHEN and CDR2 SYDVKM. This CDR3 comprises 11 residues. The CDR3 loop is CASSLFYEQYF. The CDR3 DNA reads TGTGCCAGCAGCTTGTTCTACGAGCAGTACTTC.

This clonotype was seen repeatedly, ten times or more. The rearrangement joins TRBV5-1 to TRBJ2-2, with D tentatively TRBD1 (6 bases). Trimming shortened V by 4 bases and J by 7 bases, and 14 bases separated the two germline ends. The germline CDR1 and CDR2 sequences are SGHRS and YFSETQ. The CDR3 runs 14 residues. The CDR3 DNA is TGCGCCAGCAGCCCGTCAGGGGTTTTCGGGGAGCTGTTTTTT. It yields the protein CASSPSGVFGELFF.

This clonotype was seen at least ten times. This rearrangement joins TRBV12-3 or TRBV12-4 to TRBJ2-4; D uncertain. The CDR3 has 14 amino acids. V was clipped by 3 bases and J by 0 bases, with 6 bases between them. As DNA, the CDR3 is TGTGCCAGCAGTTTTAGGCTAGCCAAAAACATTCAGTACTTC. It specifies CASSFRLAKNIQYF.

Points on this clonotype: The conserved final phenylalanine or tryptophan is absent from the CDR3, which likely points to a read error. The rearrangement links TRBV5-1 to TRBJ2-7, with 7 nucleotides matching TRBD1. Looked up from germline, CDR1 is SGHRS and CDR2 is YFSETQ. There are 13 residues in the CDR3. Trimming at V came to 1 base and at J to 5 bases, leaving 3 bases not matched to a gene. CDR3 DNA: TGCGCCAGCAGCTTGCAACAGGGGAACGAGCAGTACTCC. Translation: CASSLQQGNEQYS.

At least ten counts were recorded for this clonotype. The chain joins TRBV11-2 to TRBJ2-3; TRBD1 might be the D (5 bases). V lost 3 bases to trimming and J lost 3 bases, with 13 bases between them. The CDR3 is made up of 15 amino acids. Germline V lookup: CDR1 SGHAT, CDR2 FQNNGV. This CDR3 is CASSFIRGTTDTQYF. The CDR3 DNA reads as TGTGCCAGCAGCTTTATTAGGGGCACGACAGATACGCAGTATTTT. The full variable domain, its missing parts supplied by reference TRBV11-2 and TRBJ2-3, is EAGVAQSPRYKIIEKRQSVAFWCNPISGHATLYWYQQILGQGPKLLIQFQNNGVVDDSQLPKDRFSAERLKGVDSTLKIQPAKLEDSAVYLCASSFIRGTTDTQYFGPGTRLTVL.